A single sample gave rise to the 8 T cell receptor beta chains below, sequenced in a study of cytomegalovirus exposure and HLA in healthy donors. Primers: 60 Vbeta forward and 13 Jbeta reverse. The assay was immunoSEQ multiplex PCR, and TCRdb's table has in-frame clones only and misses some. This table holds approximately 170,000 clones, roughly 83% found once. Sequencing was performed on PBMCs. The origin of the receptors is a boy aged 2 to 10 in good health and CMV-seronegative.

The genes are TRBV10-2 and TRBJ1-5, with 8 bases fitting TRBD1. The V gene end was trimmed by 5 bases and the J gene end by 2 bases; junction bases not matched to a gene: 8. The CDR3 is 16 residues long. Looked up from germline, CDR1 is WSHSY and CDR2 is SAAADI. CDR3 loop: CASSPRQTGGNQPQHF. For the CDR3, the DNA is TGCGCCAGCAGTCCGCGGCAGACAGGGGGCAATCAGCCCCAGCATTTT.

This clone has a handful of counts. This chain uses TRBV20-1 with TRBJ1-2; D possibly corresponds to TRBD1 (5 bases). This CDR3 is built from 10 residues. The V end lost 1 base, the J end lost 10 bases, and 7 bases lay between the germline ends. Germline CDR1 is DFQATT and CDR2 is SNEGSKA (reference sequence). In DNA form, the CDR3 reads TGCAGTGCTAGAGTAGGGGACTACACCTTC. This encodes CSARVGDYTF.

The rearrangement joins TRBV7-6 to TRBJ2-5; TRBD1 is a possible D gene (5 bases). V was trimmed by 3 bases and J by 3 bases, leaving 17 bases between them. This CDR3 is 16 amino acids long. Germline V lookup: CDR1 SGHVS, CDR2 FNYEAQ. CDR3: CASSFRGQRGKETQYF. CDR3 sequence (DNA): TGTGCCAGCAGCTTTAGGGGCCAACGAGGAAAAGAGACCCAGTACTTC.

This clone was recorded only once. This sequence joins TRBV7-9 and TRBJ2-5; no reliable D call. Germline values: CDR1 SEHNR, CDR2 FQNEAQ (reference sequence). V lost 1 base to trimming and J lost 4 bases, with 10 bases between them. The CDR3 covers 14 residues. This CDR3 is CASSLDAIGETQYF. CDR3 DNA: TGTGCCAGCAGCTTAGATGCGATCGGAGAGACCCAGTACTTC.

This sequence joins TRBV15 and TRBJ2-7; TRBD1 is a possible D gene (5 bases). The CDR3 loop spans 15 amino acids. The V end lost 4 bases, the J end lost 0 bases, and 13 bases lay between the germline ends. Germline-derived CDR1 and CDR2 are LNHNV and YYDKDF (reference sequence). The CDR3 nucleotides are TGTGCCACCAGCATTTTCGACAGCAGCTCCTACGAGCAGTACTTC. This sequence encodes CATSIFDSSSYEQYF.

This clone was observed a handful of times. V and J are TRBV7-9 and TRBJ2-5, with D possibly TRBD2 on 5 matching bases. This CDR3 is built from 13 residues. Germline V lookup: CDR1 SEHNR, CDR2 FQNEAQ (reference sequence). The V gene lost 5 bases and the J gene lost 0 bases, with 7 bases spanning the gap. CDR3: CASSPRDQETQYF. In DNA form, the CDR3 reads TGTGCCAGCAGCCCGCGGGACCAAGAGACCCAGTACTTC.

This chain joins TRBV7-2 and TRBJ1-1; D may be TRBD1 (5 bases). In germline, CDR1 is SGHTA, CDR2 FQGNSA. Trimming removed 0 bases from V and 11 bases from J, with 16 bases in between. This CDR3 is 14 amino acids long. In DNA form, the CDR3 reads TGTGCCAGCAGCTTAGCGAGGGGAGGAGGACGCGCTTTCTTT. It encodes CASSLARGGGRAFF.

This chain connects TRBV11-2 to TRBJ2-3, with TRBD2 identical over 15 bases. V lost 4 bases and J lost 2; bases outside the gene matches: 4. The CDR3 has 17 amino acids. Germline V gene lookup returns CDR1 SGHAT and CDR2 FQNNGV. The CDR3 nucleotides are TGTGCCAGCAGCTCGCGGACTAGCGGGGGGGACACAGATACGCAGTATTTT. As protein: CASSSRTSGGDTDTQYF.